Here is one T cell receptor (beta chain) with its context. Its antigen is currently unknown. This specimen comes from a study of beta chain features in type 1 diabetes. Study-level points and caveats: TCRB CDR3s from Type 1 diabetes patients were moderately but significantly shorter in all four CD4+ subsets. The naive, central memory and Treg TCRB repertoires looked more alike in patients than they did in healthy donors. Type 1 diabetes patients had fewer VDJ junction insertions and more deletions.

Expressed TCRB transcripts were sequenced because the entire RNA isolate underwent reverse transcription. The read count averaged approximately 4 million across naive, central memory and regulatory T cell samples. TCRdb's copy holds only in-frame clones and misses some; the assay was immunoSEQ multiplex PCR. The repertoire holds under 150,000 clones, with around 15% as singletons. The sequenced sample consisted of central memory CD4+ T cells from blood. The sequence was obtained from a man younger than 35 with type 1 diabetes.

Here the CDR3 DNA reads TGTGCCAGCAGCCAAGGGGGGGCTAGCTTTGGAGATACGCAGTATTTT. This translates into CASSQGGASFGDTQYF. V and J are TRBV4-2 and TRBJ2-3; D is possibly TRBD1 or TRBD2 (6 bases each). The V gene's germline CDR1 is LGHNA and CDR2 YNFKEQ. V dropped 1 base and J dropped 5 bases, with 16 bases sitting between them. The CDR3 spans 16 residues.